The 22 T cell receptor beta chains reported below all come from one sample, sequenced in a study of OX40 agonist ivuxolimab in advanced cancers. Repertoires were generated with immunoSEQ multiplex PCR, while TCRdb's copy carries only in-frame clones and drops some. The sample contains around 47,000 clones, roughly nine tenths of which appear only once. Source: CD4+ or CD8+ T cells sorted from blood, taken in a trial of the OX40 agonist ivuxolimab. Source of these receptors: an adult with an advanced solid tumor such as melanoma, head and neck, liver or kidney cancer.

This clone has only one observation. The chain uses TRBV5-1 and TRBJ2-5; a weak D match, TRBD1 (6 bases). Germline assignment: CDR1 SGHRS and CDR2 YFSETQ. This CDR3 is 14 amino acids long. Between the trimmed V and J ends, which lost 3 bases and 7 bases, there was a span of 16 bases. CDR3 sequence reads: CASSWEQGPGTQYF. Written as DNA, the CDR3 is TGCGCCAGCAGCTGGGAACAGGGCCCAGGGACCCAGTACTTC.

This chain links TRBV7-6 with TRBJ1-1; a weak D match, TRBD1 (6 bases). Per the germline V gene, CDR1 is SGHVS and CDR2 is FNYEAQ. The CDR3 consists of 17 residues. With 2 bases removed from V and 2 bases from J, the gap between germline ends came to 18 bases. The CDR3 region is CASSLPSQDSGNTEAFF. CDR3 bases: TGTGCCAGCAGCTTACCCTCGCAGGACAGCGGAAACACTGAAGCTTTCTTT.

V gene TRBV7-8 combines with J gene TRBJ1-2, with TRBD1 as a possible D gene (5 bases). Germline CDR1 and CDR2: SGHVS and FQNEAQ. V gave up 0 bases and J gave up 7 bases, with 9 bases separating them. The CDR3 loop spans 13 amino acids. The CDR3 reads CASSLAGEGGYTF. Here the CDR3 DNA reads TGTGCCAGCAGCTTAGCGGGGGAAGGTGGCTACACCTTC.

This clone occurred once. The chain employs TRBV6-5 and TRBJ2-3, with 8 bases aligning to TRBD1. V lost 4 bases, J lost 5 bases, and 5 bases stayed unmatched. The CDR3 totals 14 residues. The germline V gene has CDR1 MNHEY and CDR2 SVGAGI. The CDR3: CASSLGTGGDTQYF. CDR3 DNA: TGTGCCAGCAGTTTGGGGACAGGTGGAGATACGCAGTATTTT.

This chain uses TRBV4-1 with TRBJ2-1, with 10 bases aligning to TRBD2. CDR1 is MGHRA and CDR2 is YSYEKL in the germline V gene. There are 18 residues in the CDR3. V lost 2 bases and J lost 8; bases outside the gene matches: 15. CDR3 amino acids: CASSQNPTTSGYTDEQFF. The CDR3 DNA reads TGCGCCAGCAGCCAAAACCCCACGACTAGCGGGTACACAGATGAGCAGTTCTTC.

The genes are TRBV7-9 and TRBJ2-5; 8 nucleotides line up with TRBD1. V shed 5 bases, J shed 4 bases, and the junction held 9 bases outside the gene matches. CDR1 SEHNR and CDR2 FQNEAQ come from the germline V gene (reference sequence). The CDR3 covers 15 residues. Here the CDR3 DNA reads TGTGCCAGCAGCCACCGGACAGGGTGGGGAGAGACCCAGTACTTC. Translating it yields CASSHRTGWGETQYF. The variable domain in full, completed from reference TRBV7-9 and TRBJ2-5, reads DTGVSQNPRHKITKRGQNVTFRCDPISEHNRLYWYRQTLGQGPEFLTYFQNEAQLEKSRLLSDRFSAERPKGSFSTLEIQRTEQGDSAMYLCASSHRTGWGETQYFGPGTRLLVL.

The rearrangement links TRBV6-5 to TRBJ1-1; D unresolved. V gave up 4 bases and J gave up 4 bases, with 10 bases separating them. The CDR3 runs 13 residues. The germline gives CDR1 MNHEY, CDR2 SVGAGI. The CDR3 DNA follows: TGTGCCAGCAGTTCCTCGTCGGGCACTGAAGCTTTCTTT. Its protein product is CASSSSSGTEAFF.

The CDR3 sequence: CASSLGGPGEKLFF. The CDR3 region has the DNA TGTGCCAGCAGCTTAGGGGGGCCGGGTGAAAAACTGTTTTTT. The chain links TRBV7-8 to TRBJ1-4; perhaps TRBD1 as D (6 bases). Per germline, CDR1 SGHVS and CDR2 FQNEAQ. V lost 1 base and J lost 7, with 10 bases in between. This CDR3 has 14 amino acids.

This chain connects TRBV7-9 to TRBJ1-1; D is uncertain. The CDR3 runs 13 residues. The V gene lost 1 base and the J gene lost 1 base, with 4 bases spanning the gap. Germline V gene sequence: CDR1 SEHNR, CDR2 FQNEAQ (reference sequence). CDR3 bases: TGTGCCAGCAGCTTAGGCACGAACACTGAAGCTTTCTTT. It specifies CASSLGTNTEAFF. Using reference TRBV7-9 and TRBJ1-1 for the parts outside the CDR3, the full variable domain is DTGVSQNPRHKITKRGQNVTFRCDPISEHNRLYWYRQTLGQGPEFLTYFQNEAQLEKSRLLSDRFSAERPKGSFSTLEIQRTEQGDSAMYLCASSLGTNTEAFFGQGTRLTVV.

As to this clone: Other DNA sequences from this sample encode an identical CDR3 as well. The chain links TRBV5-4 to TRBJ1-2; no reliable D call. The V and J ends lost 3 bases and 2 bases respectively, with 2 bases between them. Germline loops: CDR1 SGHNT, CDR2 YYREEE (reference sequence). This CDR3 has 11 amino acids. CDR3 bases: TGTGCCAGCAGCTCGAACTATGGCTACACCTTC. Translating it yields CASSSNYGYTF.

This chain uses TRBV25-1 with TRBJ1-1, with D unclear. The V end lost 3 bases, the J end lost 3 bases, and 11 bases lay between the germline ends. Germline values: CDR1 MGHDK, CDR2 SYGVNS. The CDR3 runs to 14 residues. Here the CDR3 DNA reads TGTGCCAGCAGTGATTCCGGGCCCCACACTGAAGCTTTCTTT. Protein: CASSDSGPHTEAFF.

V is TRBV15 and J is TRBJ2-7, with 9 positions matching TRBD1. The germline V gene has CDR1 LNHNV and CDR2 YYDKDF (reference sequence). Trimming cost V 1 base and J 0 bases; bases outside gene matches: 13. The CDR3 has 19 residues. CDR3 amino acids: CATSRAPGQGLKASYEQYF. The CDR3 nucleotides read TGTGCCACCAGCAGAGCCCCGGGACAGGGTCTAAAAGCCTCCTACGAGCAGTACTTC.

J is TRBJ2-7 and V is TRBV11-2, with 10 nucleotides matching TRBD2. With 6 bases clipped from V and 0 bases from J, the junction kept 5 bases outside the gene matches. The CDR3 contains 15 residues. Germline V CDR1 and CDR2: SGHAT, FQNNGV. CDR3 bases: TGTGCCAGCAGTTCAACTAGCGGGGACTCCTACGAGCAGTACTTC. Translating it yields CASSSTSGDSYEQYF.

This clone was counted once. V and J are TRBV6-4 and TRBJ2-1; a weak D match, TRBD1 (5 bases). CDR1 MRHNA and CDR2 SNTAGT come from the germline V gene. Deletions cut 4 bases from V and 8 bases from J, with 21 bases between. The CDR3 is 16 residues long. As DNA, the CDR3 is TGTGCCAGCAGTGGGTCCTCTGCGCACAGGAGTTATGAGCAGTTCTTC. Amino acid sequence: CASSGSSAHRSYEQFF.

The rearrangement links TRBV11-2 to TRBJ1-2; 10 bases are shared with TRBD1. This CDR3 spans 14 amino acids. Unmatched junction bases numbered 7, after V lost 6 bases and J lost 6 bases. CDR1 and CDR2 from the germline V gene are SGHAT and FQNNGV. Here the CDR3 DNA reads TGTGCCAGCAGTCATGGACAGGGGGTGGATGGCTACACCTTC. Translating it yields CASSHGQGVDGYTF.

The V call is TRBV4-1, the J call TRBJ2-5; 9 nucleotides align to TRBD1. CDR1 and CDR2 from the germline V gene are MGHRA and YSYEKL. V trimming: 4 bases; J trimming: 5 bases; junction bases outside the gene matches: 5. CDR3 length: 14 amino acids. The CDR3: CASSPDRGQETQYF. The CDR3 DNA follows: TGCGCCAGCAGCCCGGACAGGGGCCAGGAGACCCAGTACTTC.

The chain recombines TRBV5-4 with TRBJ1-1; D may be TRBD1 (5 bases). Germline CDR1 and CDR2: SGHNT and YYREEE (reference sequence). Trimming pared 7 bases from V and 5 bases from J, leaving 18 bases between. The CDR3 extends over 14 amino acids. The CDR3 DNA is TGTGCCAGCGAACCGGGTGGGGAGGGGACTGAAGCTTTCTTT. This encodes CASEPGGEGTEAFF.

The chain joins TRBV27 to TRBJ2-7; 7 bases fit TRBD2. Germline V gives CDR1 MNHEY, CDR2 SMNVEV (reference sequence). CDR3 length: 13 amino acids. V dropped 4 bases and J dropped 2; count of bases not matched to a gene: 2. In nucleotides, the CDR3 is TGTGCCAGCAGTTACGCGGGGGCCTACGAGCAGTACTTC. This sequence encodes CASSYAGAYEQYF.

The chain couples TRBV4-2 to TRBJ2-1, with D possibly being TRBD1 or TRBD2 (6 bases each). The V gene lost 5 bases and the J gene lost 7 bases, with 15 bases spanning the gap. The CDR3 loop spans 14 amino acids. Germline V gene sequence: CDR1 LGHNA, CDR2 YNFKEQ. The CDR3 bases are TGTGCCAGCAGCTACCCGGGGGCAGAGAATGAGCAGTTCTTC. It specifies CASSYPGAENEQFF.

V gene TRBV5-1 combines with J gene TRBJ2-7, with 7 bases matching TRBD2. V lost 4 bases to trimming and J lost 6 bases; unmatched junction nucleotides: 4. CDR3 length equals 12 residues. Germline CDR1 reads SGHRS; CDR2 reads YFSETQ. CDR3 residues: CASSSGTFEQYF. The CDR3 DNA is TGCGCCAGCAGCAGCGGGACTTTCGAGCAGTACTTC.

The genes are TRBV27 and TRBJ2-7; 7 bases agree with TRBD2. The junction had 2 bases not matched to a gene; V was cut back by 3 bases and J by 6 bases. The germline V gene encodes CDR1 MNHEY and CDR2 SMNVEV (reference sequence). CDR3 length: 12 amino acids. CDR3 sequence: CASSFTGGEQYF. The CDR3 nucleotides are TGTGCCAGCAGTTTCACGGGGGGCGAGCAGTACTTC.

Points on this clone: Other DNA sequences in this specimen translate into the identical CDR3. In DNA, the CDR3 is TGTGCCAGCAGCTTGGCCGGGGGAAACACTGAAGCTTTCTTT. It yields the protein CASSLAGGNTEAFF. V usage is TRBV5-6 and J usage is TRBJ1-1, with TRBD1 as a possible D gene (5 bases). CDR3 size: 14 residues. Germline values: CDR1 SGHDT, CDR2 YYEEEE. V dropped 0 bases and J dropped 2 bases, with 8 bases sitting between them.